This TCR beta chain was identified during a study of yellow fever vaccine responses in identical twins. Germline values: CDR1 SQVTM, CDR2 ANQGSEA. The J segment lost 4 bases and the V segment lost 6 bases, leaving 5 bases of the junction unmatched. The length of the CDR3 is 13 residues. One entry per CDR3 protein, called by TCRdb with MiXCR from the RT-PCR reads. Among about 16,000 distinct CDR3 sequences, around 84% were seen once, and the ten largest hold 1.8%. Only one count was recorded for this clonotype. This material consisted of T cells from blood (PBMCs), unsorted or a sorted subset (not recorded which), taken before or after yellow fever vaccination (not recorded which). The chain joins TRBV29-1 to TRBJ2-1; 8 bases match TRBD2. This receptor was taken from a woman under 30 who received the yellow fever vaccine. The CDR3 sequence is CSVERETYNEQFF. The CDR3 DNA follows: TGCAGCGTCGAGCGGGAGACATACAATGAGCAGTTCTTC.